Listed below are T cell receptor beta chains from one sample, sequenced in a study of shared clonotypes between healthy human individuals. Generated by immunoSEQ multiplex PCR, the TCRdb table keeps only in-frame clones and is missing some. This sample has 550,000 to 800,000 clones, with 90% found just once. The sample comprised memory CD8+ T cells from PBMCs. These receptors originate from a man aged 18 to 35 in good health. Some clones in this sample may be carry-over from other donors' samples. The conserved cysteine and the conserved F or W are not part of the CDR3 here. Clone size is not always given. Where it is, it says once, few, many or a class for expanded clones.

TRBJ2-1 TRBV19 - ATGTGYNEQF
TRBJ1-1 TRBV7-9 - ASSRILLRKGGFTEAF
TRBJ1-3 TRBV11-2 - ASSLSYSGNTIY
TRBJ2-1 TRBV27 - ASSLGSGAYNEQF
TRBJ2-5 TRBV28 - ASRSYSVAQY
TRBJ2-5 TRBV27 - ASSLLAGSETQY
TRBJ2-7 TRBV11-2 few ASSSPYEQY
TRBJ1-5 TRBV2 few ASRDSYSNQPQH
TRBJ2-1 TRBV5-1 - ASSRGDEQF
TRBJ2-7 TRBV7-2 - ASSSIWTSGSHEQY
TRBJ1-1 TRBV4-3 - ASSRELNTEAF
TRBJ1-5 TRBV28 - ASSSRQAYSNQPQH